The 30 T cell receptor beta chains in this list originate from one sample, sequenced in a study of shared clonotypes between healthy human individuals. The assay was immunoSEQ multiplex PCR, and TCRdb's table has in-frame clones only and misses some. The sample shows fewer than 650,000 clones, roughly four fifths of them seen only once. Sample: PBMCs. The receptors shown here come from a middle-aged woman in good health. Some clones in this sample may be carry-over from other donors' samples.

The rearrangement links TRBV12-5 to TRBJ2-2; 7 bases are a match to TRBD1. V lost 11 bases to trimming and J lost 1 base; unmatched junction nucleotides: 1. The CDR3 contains 12 residues. Per germline, CDR1 LGHNT and CDR2 FRNRAP. CDR3 in amino acids: CADRVNTGELFF. The CDR3 nucleotides read TGTGCTGACAGGGTGAACACCGGGGAGCTGTTTTTT. Using reference TRBV12-5 and TRBJ2-2 for the parts outside the CDR3, the full variable domain is DARVTQTPRHKVTEMGQEVTMRCQPILGHNTVFWYRQTMMQGLELLAYFRNRAPLDDSGMPKDRFSAEMPDATLATLKIQPSEPRDSAVYFCADRVNTGELFFGEGSRLTVL.

The V gene is TRBV5-4, the J gene TRBJ2-7, with 13 bases lining up with TRBD2. CDR3 length equals 15 residues. Germline-derived CDR1 and CDR2 are SGHNT and YYREEE (reference sequence). Losses at the gene ends were 4 bases for V and 7 bases for J; bases not matched to a gene: 8. CDR3 nucleotides: TGTGCCAGCAGCCCGGGCGGACTAGCGGGAGTTGAGCAGTACTTC. The encoded protein is CASSPGGLAGVEQYF.

The rearrangement uses TRBV18 and TRBJ2-3, with D hard to call. V shed 3 bases and J shed 2 bases, with 6 bases lying between them. Germline CDR1 and CDR2: KGHSH and LQKENI. This CDR3 has 13 residues. The CDR3 reads CASSPIITDTQYF. DNA of the CDR3: TGTGCCAGCTCACCCATCATCACAGATACGCAGTATTTT.

V is TRBV19 and J is TRBJ1-4, with 7 bases that match TRBD1. The V gene end was trimmed by 6 bases and the J gene end by 8 bases; junction bases not matched to a gene: 9. The V gene's germline CDR1 is LNHDA and CDR2 SQIVND (reference sequence). CDR3 length equals 14 residues. CDR3 coding DNA: TGTGCCAGTAGCCCGGACAGGTGGACGGAAAAACTGTTTTTT. It encodes CASSPDRWTEKLFF.

This chain uses TRBV7-2 with TRBJ2-2; D remains ambiguous. The CDR3 length is 13 residues. The V end was cut by 3 bases, the J end by 9 bases, with 11 bases between. Germline-derived CDR1 and CDR2 are SGHTA and FQGNSA. The CDR3 loop reads CASSFESFRELFF. The CDR3 bases are TGTGCCAGCAGCTTCGAATCGTTCCGGGAGCTGTTTTTT.

This chain uses TRBV10-3 with TRBJ2-3; D remains ambiguous. This CDR3 contains 12 residues. Germline lookup yields CDR1 ENHRY and CDR2 SYGVKD. V lost 10 bases and J lost 2, with 10 bases in between. CDR3 sequence (DNA): TGTGCCAACTCGGATGACACAGATACGCAGTATTTT. Protein: CANSDDTDTQYF.

This clone was counted between two and nine times. This sequence joins TRBV5-4 and TRBJ2-4; D might be TRBD2 (6 bases). This CDR3 comprises 15 residues. CDR1 and CDR2 from the germline V gene are SGHNT and YYREEE (reference sequence). Trimming cost V 0 bases and J 3 bases, with 10 bases left between them. The CDR3 DNA follows: TGTGCCAGCAGCTTGGGGGGGGATGGCAAAAACATTCAGTACTTC. This codes for CASSLGGDGKNIQYF.

The chain joins TRBV10-3 to TRBJ2-3, with D hard to call. In germline, CDR1 is ENHRY, CDR2 SYGVKD. Deletions cut 2 bases from V and 4 bases from J, with 10 bases between. There are 14 residues in the CDR3. CDR3 nucleotide sequence: TGTGCCATCAGTGAGGGTCCCCCGGCAGATACGCAGTATTTT. This translates into CAISEGPPADTQYF.

This clone turned up a few times. The CDR3 nucleotides read TGTGCCAGCAGACCGGGACTAGGGGAAGCCGGGGAGCTGTTTTTT. Protein product: CASRPGLGEAGELFF. The chain couples TRBV11-2 to TRBJ2-2; 8 bases are a match to TRBD2. Germline loops: CDR1 SGHAT, CDR2 FQNNGV. With V trimmed by 6 bases and J by 6 bases, 9 bases remained unmatched. The CDR3 covers 15 residues.

The chain carries TRBV5-4 and TRBJ2-7; D ambiguous. Germline V gene lookup returns CDR1 SGHNT and CDR2 YYREEE (reference sequence). V was cut by 0 bases and J by 3 bases, with 10 bases left in between. CDR3 length: 14 residues. CDR3: CASSLDVGSYEQYF. CDR3 in DNA: TGTGCCAGCAGCTTGGATGTAGGAAGCTACGAGCAGTACTTC.

For this clone: Other DNA sequences in this specimen translate into the identical CDR3. This chain links TRBV20-1 with TRBJ2-5; D may match TRBD1 or TRBD2 (5 bases each). Trimming left V 7 bases short and J 11 bases short, with 17 bases between. CDR1 and CDR2 (germline): DFQATT, SNEGSKA (reference sequence). This CDR3 spans 11 amino acids. The CDR3, as DNA: TGCAGTGTTGGGACCCCCCTAGAGCAGTACTTC. This codes for CSVGTPLEQYF.

The chain joins TRBV19 to TRBJ1-5; perhaps TRBD1 as D (5 bases). Germline V lookup: CDR1 LNHDA, CDR2 SQIVND (reference sequence). Trimming pared 4 bases from V and 5 bases from J, leaving 12 bases between. The CDR3 consists of 14 residues. Here the CDR3 reads CASSKGLGYQPQHF. The CDR3 bases are TGTGCCAGTAGTAAGGGGTTGGGGTATCAGCCCCAGCATTTT.

The chain recombines TRBV7-8 with TRBJ2-3; a possible D gene is TRBD2 (5 bases). Trimming shortened V by 6 bases and J by 4 bases, and 11 bases separated the two germline ends. CDR1 is SGHVS, CDR2 FQNEAQ, per germline. The CDR3 loop spans 13 amino acids. This CDR3 reads CASRESGPDTQYF. The CDR3 DNA sequence: TGTGCCAGCAGAGAGAGCGGCCCAGATACGCAGTATTTT. The full variable domain, completed using reference TRBV7-8 and TRBJ2-3, is GAGVSQSPRYKVAKRGQDVALRCDPISGHVSLFWYQQALGQGPEFLTYFQNEAQLDKSGLPSDRFFAERPEGSVSTLKIQRTQQEDSAVYLCASRESGPDTQYFGPGTRLTVL.

The J gene is TRBJ2-3, the V gene TRBV4-3, with D perhaps matching TRBD2 (6 bases). CDR3 length: 16 residues. Germline CDR1 and CDR2: LGHNA and YSLEER. V lost 0 bases to trimming and J lost 2 bases, with 12 bases between them. CDR3 nucleotide sequence: TGCGCCAGCAGCCAAGATACAGGAGGGTTCACAGATACGCAGTATTTT. Its translation: CASSQDTGGFTDTQYF.

To note about this clone: Within the sample, other DNA sequences also encode this same CDR3. The genes are TRBV6-5 and TRBJ1-5; D ambiguous. Germline V lookup: CDR1 MNHEY, CDR2 SVGAGI. Trimming cost V 6 bases and J 0 bases, with 6 bases left between them. CDR3 size: 13 residues. The CDR3 nucleotides are TGTGCCAGCAGCTATAATAGCAATCAGCCCCAGCATTTT. Its translation is CASSYNSNQPQHF.

The J gene is TRBJ1-5, the V gene TRBV28; TRBD1 agrees at 10 bases. Germline CDR1 MDHEN, CDR2 SYDVKM. The CDR3 covers 15 residues. Trimming removed 7 bases from V and 9 bases from J; junction bases left unmatched: 12. CDR3 sequence: CASNEPGQGGMPQHF. CDR3 DNA: TGTGCCAGCAACGAGCCCGGACAGGGGGGAATGCCCCAGCATTTT.

The chain recombines TRBV2 with TRBJ2-1; 13 bases are a match to TRBD2. V lost 1 base, J lost 8 bases, and 2 bases stayed unmatched. Germline V gene data show CDR1 as SNHLY and CDR2 as FYNNEI. The CDR3 has 15 amino acids. CDR3 coding DNA: TGTGCCAGCAGTGAAGGGACTAGCGGGAGCCATGAGCAGTTCTTC. Its protein product is CASSEGTSGSHEQFF.

This clone was detected only once. V is TRBV5-1 and J is TRBJ1-6; D is perhaps TRBD1 (5 bases). Trimming took off 0 bases at V and 7 bases at J, with 5 bases between the two ends. The CDR3 is 13 amino acids. CDR1 SGHRS and CDR2 YFSETQ come from the germline V gene. The CDR3 DNA reads as TGCGCCAGCAGCTTGGAGGGGAATTCACCCCTCCACTTT. Amino acids: CASSLEGNSPLHF.

The chain couples TRBV4-3 to TRBJ2-1, with D unclear. V was trimmed by 0 bases and J by 2 bases, leaving 11 bases between them. Germline CDR1 is LGHNA and CDR2 is YSLEER. The CDR3 is made up of 16 amino acids. The CDR3 DNA is TGCGCCAGCAGCCAAGATCATACATTTACCTACAATGAGCAGTTCTTC. Its protein is CASSQDHTFTYNEQFF.

This clone was seen a few times. The V call is TRBV5-1, the J call TRBJ2-2; weak D call: TRBD2 (5 bases). The V gene lost 4 bases and the J gene lost 3 bases, with 16 bases spanning the gap. CDR1 and CDR2 (germline): SGHRS, YFSETQ. The CDR3 is 16 amino acids. The CDR3 nucleotides read TGCGCCAGCAGCCCGACCCGGGGTAAAGACACCGGGGAGCTGTTTTTT. It specifies CASSPTRGKDTGELFF.

This rearrangement joins TRBV4-1 to TRBJ2-7; D gene ambiguous. Trimming left V 3 bases short and J 6 bases short, with 9 bases between. Germline assignment: CDR1 MGHRA and CDR2 YSYEKL. The CDR3 contains 12 residues. This CDR3 reads CASSHGPGEQYF. DNA of the CDR3: TGCGCCAGCAGCCACGGCCCGGGCGAGCAGTACTTC.

The chain combines TRBV9 with TRBJ2-7; 11 bases agree with TRBD2. The germline CDR1 and CDR2 sequences are SGDLS and YYNGEE. Germline trimming cut 9 bases from V and 1 base from J; bases unmatched to any gene: 9. This CDR3 has 15 residues. The CDR3 protein is CATPGASGRSYEQYF. In DNA form, the CDR3 reads TGTGCCACACCCGGGGCTAGCGGGAGGTCCTACGAGCAGTACTTC.

As concerns this clone: One end of the junction fails to match germline, which may point to a read error. Different DNA sequences within this sample yield the same CDR3. V gene TRBV5-1 combines with J gene TRBJ2-5; perhaps TRBD1 as D (6 bases). CDR3 length: 14 amino acids. Germline-derived CDR1 and CDR2 are SGHRS and YFSETQ. The CDR3 DNA is TGCGCTAGCAGCATACAGGGATACCAAGAGACCCAGTACTTC. Translated: CASSIQGYQETQYF. The complete variable domain, with remaining parts taken from reference TRBV5-1 and TRBJ2-5, reads KAGVTQTPRYLIKTRGQQVTLSCSPISGHRSVSWYQQTPGQGLQFLFEYFSETQRNKGNFPGRFSGRQFSNSRSEMNVSTLELGDSALYLCASSIQGYQETQYFGPGTRLLVL.

About this clone itself: This likely comes from a read error, as the CDR3 has no conserved phenylalanine or tryptophan at its end. The chain's CDR3 is CASSAPGQENTGELFS. The CDR3 DNA follows: TGTGCCAGCAGCGCCCCGGGACAGGAAAACACCGGGGAGCTGTTTTCT. This chain links TRBV9 with TRBJ2-2; 8 nucleotides match TRBD1. This CDR3 contains 16 residues. Germline lookup yields CDR1 SGDLS and CDR2 YYNGEE. V trimming: 3 bases; J trimming: 2 bases; junction bases outside the gene matches: 6.

The chain carries TRBV7-9 and TRBJ1-4, with a weak D call TRBD1 (6 bases). V was shortened by 5 bases and J by 4 bases, with 8 bases between the two germline ends. Germline V gene lookup returns CDR1 SEHNR and CDR2 FQNEAQ (reference sequence). The CDR3 spans 13 residues. The CDR3 DNA reads as TGTGCCAGCAGCGCAGGGGATAATGAAAAACTGTTTTTT. Protein: CASSAGDNEKLFF.

The chain links TRBV29-1 to TRBJ1-1; a possible D gene is TRBD1 (5 bases). Trimming removed 6 bases at V and 7 bases at J, with 15 bases between. CDR1 and CDR2 from the germline V gene are SQVTM and ANQGSEA. This CDR3 has 12 residues. The CDR3 bases are TGCAGCGTCTCTGGGGGGGGTCTTGAAGCTTTCTTT. It is translated as CSVSGGGLEAFF.

The gene calls are TRBV5-1 and TRBJ2-7, with TRBD2 matching 10 bases. The junction had 11 bases not matched to a gene; V was cut back by 4 bases and J by 4 bases. Germline V CDR1 and CDR2: SGHRS, YFSETQ. This CDR3 contains 16 residues. The CDR3 spells CASSEETSGINYEQYF. DNA for the CDR3: TGCGCCAGCAGCGAAGAAACTAGCGGGATTAATTACGAGCAGTACTTC.

Of note for this clone: Possible read error: a much larger clone is one base away. This CDR3 is missing its conserved last phenylalanine or tryptophan, likely due to a read error. J is TRBJ1-2 and V is TRBV29-1, with D perhaps TRBD1 (5 bases). There are 13 residues in the CDR3. Trimming left V 3 bases short and J 4 bases short, with 12 bases between. CDR1 is SQVTM and CDR2 is ANQGSEA in the germline V gene. CDR3 nucleotide sequence: TGCAGCGTTGAGAGTGGGCAGGGCTATGGCTACACCCTC. Its protein product is CSVESGQGYGYTL.

The chain couples TRBV10-3 to TRBJ2-2; D is uncertain. Germline CDR1 ENHRY, CDR2 SYGVKD. CDR3 length: 16 amino acids. V lost 3 bases and J 1 base, leaving 12 bases between the germline ends. CDR3 coding DNA: TGTGCCATCAGTGAAGTCATGGGGATGAACACCGGGGAGCTGTTTTTT. Protein sequence: CAISEVMGMNTGELFF.

Note on this clone: A much larger clone sits a single nucleotide away, making a read error possible. This rearrangement joins TRBV4-1 to TRBJ1-1, with TRBD1 matching 12 bases. The CDR3 sequence is 15 residues long. The V gene's germline CDR1 is MGHRA and CDR2 YSYEKL. The CDR3 sequence is CASSQGQGAFTEALF. The CDR3 nucleotides are TGCGCCAGCAGCCAGGGACAGGGGGCGTTCACTGAAGCTCTCTTT.